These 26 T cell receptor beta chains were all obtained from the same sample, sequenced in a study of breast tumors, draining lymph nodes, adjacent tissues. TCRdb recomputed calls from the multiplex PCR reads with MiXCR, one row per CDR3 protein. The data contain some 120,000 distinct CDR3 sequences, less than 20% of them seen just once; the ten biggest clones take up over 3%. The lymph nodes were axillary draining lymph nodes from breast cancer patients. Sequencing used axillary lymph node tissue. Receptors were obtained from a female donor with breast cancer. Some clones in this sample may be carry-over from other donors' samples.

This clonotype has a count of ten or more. The CDR3: CASSIARGEQFF. In nucleotides, the CDR3 is TGTGCCAGTAGTATAGCCCGTGGGGAGCAGTTCTTC. The chain uses TRBV19 and TRBJ2-1; D gene unclear. The V gene lost 1 base and the J gene lost 10 bases, with 8 bases spanning the gap. The CDR3 runs to 12 residues. Looked up from germline, CDR1 is LNHDA and CDR2 is SQIVND (reference sequence). Full variable domain (rest looked up from reference TRBV19 and TRBJ2-1): DGGITQSPKYLFRKEGQNVTLSCEQNLNHDAMYWYRQDPGQGLRLIYYSQIVNDFQKGDIAEGYSVSREKKESFPLTVTSAQKNPTAFYLCASSIARGEQFFGPGTRLTVL.

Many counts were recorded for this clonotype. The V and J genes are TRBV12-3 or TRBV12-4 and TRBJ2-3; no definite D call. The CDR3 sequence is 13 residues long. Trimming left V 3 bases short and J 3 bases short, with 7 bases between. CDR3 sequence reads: CASSFSRTDTQYF. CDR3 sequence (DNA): TGTGCCAGCAGTTTTTCGAGAACAGATACGCAGTATTTT.

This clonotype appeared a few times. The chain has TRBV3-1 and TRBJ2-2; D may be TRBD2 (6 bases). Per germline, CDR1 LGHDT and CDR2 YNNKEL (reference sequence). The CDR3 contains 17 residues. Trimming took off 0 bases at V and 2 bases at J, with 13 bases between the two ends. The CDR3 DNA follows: TGTGCCAGCAGCCAAGAGTACACCGGGGGAAACACCGGGGAGCTGTTTTTT. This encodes CASSQEYTGGNTGELFF.

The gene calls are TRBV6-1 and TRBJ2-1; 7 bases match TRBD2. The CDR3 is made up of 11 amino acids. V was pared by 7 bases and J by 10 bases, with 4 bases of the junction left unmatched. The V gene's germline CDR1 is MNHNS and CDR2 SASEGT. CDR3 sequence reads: CASIGGGEQFF. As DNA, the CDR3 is TGTGCCAGCATCGGCGGGGGAGAGCAGTTCTTC.

Here the CDR3 DNA reads TGCAGTGCGAGACGGGGTAGCTTGGAGCAGTACTTC. Translating gives CSARRGSLEQYF. This chain connects TRBV20-1 to TRBJ2-7; D possibly corresponds to TRBD2 (5 bases). Germline V gene data show CDR1 as DFQATT and CDR2 as SNEGSKA (reference sequence). This CDR3 has 12 residues. Trimming stripped 6 bases from V and 7 bases from J, with 16 bases between.

CDR3 in DNA: TGTGCCAGCAGCCCCAGACAGGGCGAGCACATTCAGTACTTC. Translation gives CASSPRQGEHIQYF. The chain combines TRBV3-1 with TRBJ2-4, with 7 positions matching TRBD1. Germline assignment: CDR1 LGHDT and CDR2 YNNKEL (reference sequence). The length of the CDR3 is 14 residues. Germline trimming cut 4 bases from V and 8 bases from J; bases unmatched to any gene: 8.

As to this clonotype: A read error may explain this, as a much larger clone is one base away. CDR3 DNA: TGTGCCAGCAGCTTAAGCGGGAGGGTTAAAGATACGCAGTATTTT. This sequence encodes CASSLSGRVKDTQYF. The J gene is TRBJ2-3, the V gene TRBV7-3, with 9 bases aligning to TRBD2. Per the germline V gene, CDR1 is SGHTA and CDR2 is FQGTGA. V shed 1 base and J 5 bases; nucleotides not matched to a gene: 4. This CDR3 contains 15 residues.

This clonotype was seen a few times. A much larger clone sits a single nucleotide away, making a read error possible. The CDR3 here is CASPLVQRRGGTQYF. The DNA of the CDR3 is TGCGCCAGTCCCCTAGTCCAGCGGAGGGGAGGGACCCAGTACTTC. This chain connects TRBV5-1 to TRBJ2-5; possible D gene TRBD2, 6 bases. V was clipped by 8 bases and J by 7 bases, with 24 bases between them. The CDR3 spans 15 residues. Germline lookup yields CDR1 SGHRS and CDR2 YFSETQ.

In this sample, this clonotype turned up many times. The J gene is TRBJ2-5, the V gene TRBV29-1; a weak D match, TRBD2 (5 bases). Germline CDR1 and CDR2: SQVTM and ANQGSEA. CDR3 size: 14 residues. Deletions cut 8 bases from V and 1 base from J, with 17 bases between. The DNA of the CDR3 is TGCAGCACGCGGTTAACTAGTATCCAAGAGACCCAGTACTTC. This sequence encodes CSTRLTSIQETQYF. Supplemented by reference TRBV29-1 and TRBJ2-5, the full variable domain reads SAVISQKPSRDICQRGTSLTIQCQVDSQVTMMFWYRQQPGQSLTLIATANQGSEATYESGFVIDKFPISRPNLTFSTLTVSNMSPEDSSIYLCSTRLTSIQETQYFGPGTRLLVL.

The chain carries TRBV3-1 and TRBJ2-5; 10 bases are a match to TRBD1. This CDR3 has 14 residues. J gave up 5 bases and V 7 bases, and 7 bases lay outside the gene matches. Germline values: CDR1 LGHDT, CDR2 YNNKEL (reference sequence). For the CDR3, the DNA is TGTGCCAGCAACCGACAGGGGGCGAGGGAGACCCAGTACTTC. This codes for CASNRQGARETQYF.

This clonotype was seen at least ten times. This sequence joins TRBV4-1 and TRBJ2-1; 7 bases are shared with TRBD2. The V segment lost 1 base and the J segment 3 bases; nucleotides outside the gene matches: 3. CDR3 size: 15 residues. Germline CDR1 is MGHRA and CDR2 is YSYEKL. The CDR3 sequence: CASSQALADYNEQFF. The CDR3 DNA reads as TGCGCCAGCAGCCAAGCGCTAGCGGACTACAATGAGCAGTTCTTC.

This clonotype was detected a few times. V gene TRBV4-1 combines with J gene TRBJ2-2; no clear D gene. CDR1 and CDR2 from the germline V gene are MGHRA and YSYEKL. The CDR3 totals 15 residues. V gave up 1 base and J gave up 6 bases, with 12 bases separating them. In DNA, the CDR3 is TGCGCCAGCAGCCAAGGTGGAGCCTTAGCCGGGGAGCTGTTTTTT. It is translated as CASSQGGALAGELFF.

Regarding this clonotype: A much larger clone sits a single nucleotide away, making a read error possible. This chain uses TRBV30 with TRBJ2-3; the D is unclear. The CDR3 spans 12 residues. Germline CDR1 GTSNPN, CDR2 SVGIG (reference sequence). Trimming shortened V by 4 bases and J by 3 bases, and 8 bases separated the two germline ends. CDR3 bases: TGTGCCTGGAATCCTCCTACAGATACGCAGTATTTT. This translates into CAWNPPTDTQYF.

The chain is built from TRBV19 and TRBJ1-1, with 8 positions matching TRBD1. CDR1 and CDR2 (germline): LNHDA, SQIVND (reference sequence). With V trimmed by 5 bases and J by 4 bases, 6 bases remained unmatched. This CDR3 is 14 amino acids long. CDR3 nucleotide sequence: TGTGCCAGTAGTCCACGACAGGGGACCACTGAAGCTTTCTTT. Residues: CASSPRQGTTEAFF.

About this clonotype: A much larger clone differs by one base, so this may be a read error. CDR3 loop: CASSFAGVSRGAGELFF. For the CDR3, the DNA is TGTGCCAGCAGTTTTGCGGGAGTCTCGCGGGGCGCCGGGGAGCTGTTTTTT. This chain uses TRBV12-3 or TRBV12-4 with TRBJ2-2, with 7 bases identical to TRBD2. The V and J ends lost 3 bases and 6 bases, in that order; junction bases with no gene match: 13. The CDR3 has 17 residues.

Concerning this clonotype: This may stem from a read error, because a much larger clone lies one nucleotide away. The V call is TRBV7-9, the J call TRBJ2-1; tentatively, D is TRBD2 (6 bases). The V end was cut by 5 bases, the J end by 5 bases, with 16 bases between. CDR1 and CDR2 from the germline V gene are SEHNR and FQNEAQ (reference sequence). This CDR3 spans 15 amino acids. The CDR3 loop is CASSRERRVDNEQFF. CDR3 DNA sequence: TGTGCCAGCAGCCGGGAAAGGAGGGTCGACAATGAGCAGTTCTTC.

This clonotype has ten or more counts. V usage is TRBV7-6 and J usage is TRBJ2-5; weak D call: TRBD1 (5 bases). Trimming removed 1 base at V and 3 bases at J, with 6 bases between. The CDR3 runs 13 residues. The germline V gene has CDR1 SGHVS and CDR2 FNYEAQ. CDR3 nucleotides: TGTGCCAGCAGCTTAGAACAGGAAGAGACCCAGTACTTC. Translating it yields CASSLEQEETQYF. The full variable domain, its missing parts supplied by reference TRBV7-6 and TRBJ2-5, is GAGVSQSPRYKVTKRGQDVALRCDPISGHVSLYWYRQALGQGPEFLTYFNYEAQQDKSGLPNDRFSAERPEGSISTLTIQRTEQRDSAMYRCASSLEQEETQYFGPGTRLLVL.

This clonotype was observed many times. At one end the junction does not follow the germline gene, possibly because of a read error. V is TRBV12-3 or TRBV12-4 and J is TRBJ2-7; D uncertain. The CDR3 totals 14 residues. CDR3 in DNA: TGTGCCAGCAGCTTAGGGCCCTTCGATTACGAGCAGTACTTC. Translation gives CASSLGPFDYEQYF.

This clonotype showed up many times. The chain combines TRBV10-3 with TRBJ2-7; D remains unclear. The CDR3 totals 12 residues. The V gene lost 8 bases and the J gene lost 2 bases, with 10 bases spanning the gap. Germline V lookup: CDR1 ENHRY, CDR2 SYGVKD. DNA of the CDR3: TGTGCCATCTCCACGGATACCTACGAGCAGTACTTC. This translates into CAISTDTYEQYF.

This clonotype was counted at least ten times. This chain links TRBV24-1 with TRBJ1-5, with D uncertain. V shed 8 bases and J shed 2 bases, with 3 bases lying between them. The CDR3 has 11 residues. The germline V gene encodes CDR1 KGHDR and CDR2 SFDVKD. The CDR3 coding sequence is TGTGCCACCACAGGCAATCAGCCCCAGCATTTT. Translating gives CATTGNQPQHF.

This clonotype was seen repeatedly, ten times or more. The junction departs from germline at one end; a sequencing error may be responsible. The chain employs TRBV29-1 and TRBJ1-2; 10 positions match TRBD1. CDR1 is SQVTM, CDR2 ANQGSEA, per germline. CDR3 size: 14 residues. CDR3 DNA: TGCAGCGCCGCCGAGGGACAGGGGTACTACGGCTACACCTTC. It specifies CSAAEGQGYYGYTF.

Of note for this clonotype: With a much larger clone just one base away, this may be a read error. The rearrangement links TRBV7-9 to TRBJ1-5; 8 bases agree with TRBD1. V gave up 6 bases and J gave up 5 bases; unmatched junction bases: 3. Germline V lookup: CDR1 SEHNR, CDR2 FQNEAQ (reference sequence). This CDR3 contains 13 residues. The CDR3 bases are TGTGCCAGCAGGTCGACAGGGGATCAGCCCCAGCATTTT. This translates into CASRSTGDQPQHF.

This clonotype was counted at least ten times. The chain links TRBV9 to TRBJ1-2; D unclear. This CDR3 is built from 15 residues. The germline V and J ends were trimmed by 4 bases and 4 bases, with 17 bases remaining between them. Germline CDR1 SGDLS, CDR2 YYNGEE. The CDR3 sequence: CASSPASTLRYGYTF. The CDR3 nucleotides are TGTGCCAGCAGCCCCGCATCCACCCTCCGCTATGGCTACACCTTC.

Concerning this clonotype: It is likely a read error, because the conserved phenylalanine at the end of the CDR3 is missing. CDR3 amino acids: CASSAGLEQYL. In nucleotides, the CDR3 is TGTGCCAGCAGTGCAGGGCTCGAGCAGTACCTC. The chain carries TRBV6-1 and TRBJ2-7; weak D call: TRBD1 (5 bases). CDR3 length: 11 amino acids. Germline CDR1 and CDR2: MNHNS and SASEGT. Trimming took off 4 bases at V and 6 bases at J, with 7 bases between the two ends.

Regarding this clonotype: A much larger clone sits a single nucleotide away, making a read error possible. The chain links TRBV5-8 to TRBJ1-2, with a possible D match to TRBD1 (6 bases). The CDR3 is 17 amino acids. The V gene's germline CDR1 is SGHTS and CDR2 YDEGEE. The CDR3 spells CASSFIAGAGDDYSYTF. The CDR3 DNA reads TGTGCCAGCAGCTTTATTGCTGGGGCAGGGGATGACTATAGCTACACCTTC.

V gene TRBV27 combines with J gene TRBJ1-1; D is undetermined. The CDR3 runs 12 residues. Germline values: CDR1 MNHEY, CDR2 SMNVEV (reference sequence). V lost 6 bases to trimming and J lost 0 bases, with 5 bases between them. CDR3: CASRDLNTEAFF. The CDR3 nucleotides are TGTGCCAGCAGGGACCTGAACACTGAAGCTTTCTTT.